The rows below give T cell receptor beta chains drawn from one sample of a study of CD8+ T cells in alopecia areata. Profiling relied on immunoSEQ multiplex PCR, and the TCRdb table lists in-frame clones only, not all of them. The sample has 200,000 to 250,000 clones; around 62% are singletons. The material sequenced was CD4+ T cells sorted from blood, taken at week 0. These receptors all come from a human donor with alopecia areata. Both conserved end residues are part of each CDR3. D genes are given only for firm matches. Clone size, where shown, is once, few, many, or a class for clones that have expanded.

D gene,clone size,V gene,J gene,CDR3 DNA,CDR3 protein
TRBD1,-,TRBV5-1,TRBJ2-7,TGCGCCAGCAGCTGGACAGGGGAAAGGGGCTACGAGCAGTACTTC,CASSWTGERGYEQYF
-,-,TRBV11-1,TRBJ1-1,TGTGCCAGCAGCTTAACGTATGGGGGGAACACTGAAGCTTTCTTT,CASSLTYGGNTEAFF
-,few,TRBV18,TRBJ1-2,TGTGCCAGCTCACCCCCCGGTCAGGGACTTAGCTACACCTTC,CASSPPGQGLSYTF
-,once,TRBV19,TRBJ1-5,TGTGCCAGTGGGACCGGGAGCGGGATTCTCAATCAGCCCCAGCATTTT,CASGTGSGILNQPQHF
TRBD1,-,TRBV11-1,TRBJ2-1,TGTGCCAGCAGCCCGGACAGGGAAAGAGAGCAGTTCTTC,CASSPDREREQFF
TRBD1,once,TRBV27,TRBJ1-1,TGTGCCAGCAGACCACTCAGGGGGTCGGTACGCAACACTGAAGCTTTCTTT,CASRPLRGSVRNTEAFF
-,-,TRBV5-1,TRBJ2-3,TGCGCCAGCAGCTTGGCCTCGGCATCAGGCACAGATACGCAGTATTTT,CASSLASASGTDTQYF
TRBD1,-,TRBV25-1,TRBJ1-6,TGTGCCAGTCGTCAGGGGGCGTCACCCCTCCACTTT,CASRQGASPLHF
-,few,TRBV29-1,TRBJ1-2,TGCAGCGTTGTGGAGGGGAACTATGGCTACACCTTC,CSVVEGNYGYTF
-,few,TRBV23-1,TRBJ2-7,TGCGCCAGGGCGGGTGGGCACGAGCAGTACTTC,CARAGGHEQYF